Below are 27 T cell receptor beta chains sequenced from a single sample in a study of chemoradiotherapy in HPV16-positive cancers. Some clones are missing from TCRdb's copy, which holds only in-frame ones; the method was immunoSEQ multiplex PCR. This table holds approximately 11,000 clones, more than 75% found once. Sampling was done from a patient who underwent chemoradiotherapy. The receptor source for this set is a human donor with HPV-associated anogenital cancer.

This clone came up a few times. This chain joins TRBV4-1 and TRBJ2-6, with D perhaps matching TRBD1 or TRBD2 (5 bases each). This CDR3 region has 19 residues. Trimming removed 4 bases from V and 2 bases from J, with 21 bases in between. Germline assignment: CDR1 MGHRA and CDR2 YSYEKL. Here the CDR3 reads CASSPEPGPPLAGANVLTF. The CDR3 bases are TGCGCCAGCAGCCCAGAGCCGGGACCCCCTCTCGCTGGGGCCAACGTCCTGACTTTC.

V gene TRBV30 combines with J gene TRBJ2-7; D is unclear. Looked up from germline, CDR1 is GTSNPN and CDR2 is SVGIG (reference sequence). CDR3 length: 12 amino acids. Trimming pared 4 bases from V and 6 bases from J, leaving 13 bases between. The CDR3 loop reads CAWTFGPAEQYF. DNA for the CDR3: TGTGCCTGGACTTTCGGCCCGGCCGAGCAGTACTTC.

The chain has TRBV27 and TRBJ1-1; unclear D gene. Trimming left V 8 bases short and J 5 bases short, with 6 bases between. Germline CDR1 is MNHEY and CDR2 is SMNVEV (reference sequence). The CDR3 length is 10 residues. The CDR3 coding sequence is TGTGCCAGCCAGAGGACTGAAGCTTTCTTT. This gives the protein CASQRTEAFF.

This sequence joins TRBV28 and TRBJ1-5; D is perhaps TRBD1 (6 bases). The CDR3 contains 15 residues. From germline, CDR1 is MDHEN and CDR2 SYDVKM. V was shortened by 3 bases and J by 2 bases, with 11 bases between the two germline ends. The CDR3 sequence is CASSFRGAGNQPQHF. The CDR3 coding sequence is TGTGCCAGCAGTTTTCGGGGGGCAGGCAATCAGCCCCAGCATTTT. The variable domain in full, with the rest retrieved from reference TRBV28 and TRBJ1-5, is DVKVTQSSRYLVKRTGEKVFLECVQDMDHENMFWYRQDPGLGLRLIYFSYDVKMKEKGDIPEGYSVSREKKERFSLILESASTNQTSMYLCASSFRGAGNQPQHFGDGTRLSIL.

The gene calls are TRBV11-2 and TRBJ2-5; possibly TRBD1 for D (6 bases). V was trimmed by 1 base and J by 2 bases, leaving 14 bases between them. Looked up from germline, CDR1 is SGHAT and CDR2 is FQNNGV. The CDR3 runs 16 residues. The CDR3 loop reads CASSLGIRGGQETQYF. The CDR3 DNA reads TGTGCCAGCAGCTTAGGTATCAGGGGTGGGCAAGAGACCCAGTACTTC.

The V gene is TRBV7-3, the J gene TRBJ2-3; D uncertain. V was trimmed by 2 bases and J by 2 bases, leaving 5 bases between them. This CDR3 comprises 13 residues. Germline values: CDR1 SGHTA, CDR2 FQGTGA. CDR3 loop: CASSLVYTDTQYF. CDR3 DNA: TGTGCCAGCAGCTTAGTCTACACAGATACGCAGTATTTT.

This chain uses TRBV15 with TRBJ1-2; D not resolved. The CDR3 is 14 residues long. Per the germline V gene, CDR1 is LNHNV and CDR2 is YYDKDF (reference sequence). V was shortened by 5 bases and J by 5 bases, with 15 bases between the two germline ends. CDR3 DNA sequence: TGTGCCACCAGCGATGAAGAAGGGTATTATGGCTACACCTTC. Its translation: CATSDEEGYYGYTF.

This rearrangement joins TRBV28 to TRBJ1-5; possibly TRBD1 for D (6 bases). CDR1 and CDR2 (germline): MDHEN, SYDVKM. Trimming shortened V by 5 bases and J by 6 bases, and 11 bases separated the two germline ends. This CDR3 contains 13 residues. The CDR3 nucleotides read TGTGCCAGCAGTCCCAACAGGGTTCAGCCCCAGCATTTT. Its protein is CASSPNRVQPQHF.

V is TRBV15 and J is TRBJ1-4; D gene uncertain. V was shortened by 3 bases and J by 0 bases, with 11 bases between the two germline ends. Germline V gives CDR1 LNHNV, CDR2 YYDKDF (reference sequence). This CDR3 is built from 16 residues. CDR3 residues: CATSRIWSATNEKLFF. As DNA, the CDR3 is TGTGCCACCAGCAGGATTTGGTCGGCAACTAATGAAAAACTGTTTTTT.

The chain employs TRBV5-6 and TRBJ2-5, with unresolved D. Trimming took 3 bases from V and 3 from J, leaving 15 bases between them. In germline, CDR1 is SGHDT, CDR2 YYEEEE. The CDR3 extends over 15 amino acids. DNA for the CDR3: TGTGCCAGCAGCTCCTTCGTTACAGAGAAAGAGACCCAGTACTTC. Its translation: CASSSFVTEKETQYF.

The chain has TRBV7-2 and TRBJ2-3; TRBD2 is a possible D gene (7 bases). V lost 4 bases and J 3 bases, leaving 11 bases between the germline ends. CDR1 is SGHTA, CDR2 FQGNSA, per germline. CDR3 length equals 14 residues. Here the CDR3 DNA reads TGTGCCAGCAGCTGGGGAGGGGGAACAGATACGCAGTATTTT. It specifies CASSWGGGTDTQYF.

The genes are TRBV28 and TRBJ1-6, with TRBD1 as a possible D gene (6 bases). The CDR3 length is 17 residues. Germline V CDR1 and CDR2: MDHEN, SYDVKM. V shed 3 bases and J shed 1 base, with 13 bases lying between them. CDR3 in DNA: TGTGCCAGCAGTTTGGGGGGGCCAGTTTCCTATAATTCACCCCTCCACTTT. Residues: CASSLGGPVSYNSPLHF.

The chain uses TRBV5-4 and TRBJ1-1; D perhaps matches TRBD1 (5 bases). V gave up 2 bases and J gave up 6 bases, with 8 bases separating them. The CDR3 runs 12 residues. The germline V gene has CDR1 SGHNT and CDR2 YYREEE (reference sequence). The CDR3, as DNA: TGTGCCAGCAGCTTAGGGGTTGCTGAAGCTTTCTTT. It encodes CASSLGVAEAFF.

This chain's CDR3 is CASSFGTSGVLEQFF. Here the CDR3 DNA reads TGTGCCAGCAGCTTTGGGACTAGCGGGGTCCTTGAGCAGTTCTTC. This rearrangement joins TRBV13 to TRBJ2-1, with 13 bases aligning to TRBD2. Germline assignment: CDR1 PRHDT and CDR2 FYEKMQ (reference sequence). CDR3 length: 15 amino acids. Unmatched junction bases numbered 5, after V lost 3 bases and J lost 9 bases.

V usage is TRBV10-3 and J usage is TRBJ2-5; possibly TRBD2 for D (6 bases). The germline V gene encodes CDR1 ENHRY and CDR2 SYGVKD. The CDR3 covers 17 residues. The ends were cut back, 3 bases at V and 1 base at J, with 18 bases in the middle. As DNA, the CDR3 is TGTGCCATCAGTGACCCACAGCGTAGCGGAGGCCAAGAGACCCAGTACTTC. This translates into CAISDPQRSGGQETQYF.

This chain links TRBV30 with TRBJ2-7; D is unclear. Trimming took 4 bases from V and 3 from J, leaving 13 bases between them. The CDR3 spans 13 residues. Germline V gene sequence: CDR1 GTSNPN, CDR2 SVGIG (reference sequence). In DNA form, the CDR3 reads TGTGCCTGGAAAACACAGCAAATCTACGAGCAGTACTTC. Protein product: CAWKTQQIYEQYF.

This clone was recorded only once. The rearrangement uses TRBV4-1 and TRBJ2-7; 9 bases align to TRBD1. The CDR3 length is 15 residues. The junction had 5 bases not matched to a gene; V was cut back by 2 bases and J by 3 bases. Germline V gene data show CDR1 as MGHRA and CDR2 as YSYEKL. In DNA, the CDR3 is TGCGCCAGCAGCCAAAGACAGGGGGGCGTCTACGAGCAGTACTTC. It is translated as CASSQRQGGVYEQYF.

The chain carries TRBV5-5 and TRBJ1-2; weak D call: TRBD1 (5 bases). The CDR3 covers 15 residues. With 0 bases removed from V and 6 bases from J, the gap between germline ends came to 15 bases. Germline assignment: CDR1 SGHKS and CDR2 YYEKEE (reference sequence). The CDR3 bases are TGTGCCAGCAGCTTGGTTGGAGGGGCGGATGATGGCTACACCTTC. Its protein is CASSLVGGADDGYTF.

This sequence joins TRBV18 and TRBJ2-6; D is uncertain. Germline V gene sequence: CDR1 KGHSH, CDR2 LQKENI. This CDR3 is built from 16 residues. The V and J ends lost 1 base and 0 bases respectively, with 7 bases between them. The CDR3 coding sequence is TGTGCCAGCTCACCACTCGAGGTCTCTGGGGCCAACGTCCTGACTTTC. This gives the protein CASSPLEVSGANVLTF.

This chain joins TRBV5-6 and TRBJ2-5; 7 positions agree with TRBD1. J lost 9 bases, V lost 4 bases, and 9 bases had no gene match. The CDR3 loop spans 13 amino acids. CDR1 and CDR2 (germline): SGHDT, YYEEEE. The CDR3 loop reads CASSPGTVRAQYF. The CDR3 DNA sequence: TGTGCCAGCAGCCCGGGGACAGTTCGGGCCCAGTACTTC.

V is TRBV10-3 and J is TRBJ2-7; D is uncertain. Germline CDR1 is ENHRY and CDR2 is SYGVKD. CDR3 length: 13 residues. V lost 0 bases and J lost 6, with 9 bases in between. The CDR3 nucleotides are TGTGCCATCAGTGAGTCAATCGCTCTCGAGCAGTACTTC. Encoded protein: CAISESIALEQYF.

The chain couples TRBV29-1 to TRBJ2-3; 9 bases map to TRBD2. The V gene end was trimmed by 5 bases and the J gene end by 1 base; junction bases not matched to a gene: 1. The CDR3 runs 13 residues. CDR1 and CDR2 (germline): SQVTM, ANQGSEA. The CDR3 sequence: CSVKRGGTDTQYF. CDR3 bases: TGCAGCGTTAAGCGGGGGGGCACAGATACGCAGTATTTT.

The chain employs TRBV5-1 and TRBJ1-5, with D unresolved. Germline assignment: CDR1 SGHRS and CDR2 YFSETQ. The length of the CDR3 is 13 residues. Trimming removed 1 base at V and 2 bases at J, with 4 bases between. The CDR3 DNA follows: TGCGCCAGCAGCTTGCTCGGCAATCAGCCCCAGCATTTT. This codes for CASSLLGNQPQHF.

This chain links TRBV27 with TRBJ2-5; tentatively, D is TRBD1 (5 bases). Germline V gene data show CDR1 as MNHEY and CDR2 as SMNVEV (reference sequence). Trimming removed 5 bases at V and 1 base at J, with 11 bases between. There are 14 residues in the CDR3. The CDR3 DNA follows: TGTGCCAGCAGTATTAAAACAGGCCAAGAGACCCAGTACTTC. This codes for CASSIKTGQETQYF.

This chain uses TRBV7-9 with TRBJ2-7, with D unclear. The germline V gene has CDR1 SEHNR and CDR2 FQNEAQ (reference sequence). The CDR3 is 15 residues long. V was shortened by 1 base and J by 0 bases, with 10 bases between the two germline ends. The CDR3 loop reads CASSLGEGYSYEQYF. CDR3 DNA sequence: TGTGCCAGCAGCTTAGGGGAAGGATACTCCTACGAGCAGTACTTC.

The CDR3 loop reads CASSQGGNQETQYF. For the CDR3, the DNA is TGTGCCAGCAGCCAAGGGGGGAACCAAGAGACCCAGTACTTC. The rearrangement joins TRBV11-3 to TRBJ2-5; possibly TRBD1 or TRBD2 for D (6 bases each). The CDR3 length is 14 residues. The ends were cut back, 5 bases at V and 0 bases at J, with 10 bases in the middle. Germline CDR1 reads SGHNT; CDR2 reads YENEEA.

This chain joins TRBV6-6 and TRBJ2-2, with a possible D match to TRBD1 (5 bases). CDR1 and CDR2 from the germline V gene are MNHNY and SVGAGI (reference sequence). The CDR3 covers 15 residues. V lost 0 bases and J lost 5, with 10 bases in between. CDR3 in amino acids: CASSYSGRGTGELFF. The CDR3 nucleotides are TGTGCCAGCAGTTACTCGGGGCGTGGGACCGGGGAGCTGTTTTTT.